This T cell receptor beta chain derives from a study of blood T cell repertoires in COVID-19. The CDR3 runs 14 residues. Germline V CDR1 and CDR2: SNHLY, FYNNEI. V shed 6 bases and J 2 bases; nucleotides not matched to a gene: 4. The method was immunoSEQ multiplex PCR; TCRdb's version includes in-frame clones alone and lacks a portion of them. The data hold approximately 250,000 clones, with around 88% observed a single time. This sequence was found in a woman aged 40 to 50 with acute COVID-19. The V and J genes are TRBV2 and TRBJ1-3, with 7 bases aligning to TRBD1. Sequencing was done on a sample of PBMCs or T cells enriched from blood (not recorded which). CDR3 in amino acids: CASRQGTAGNTIYF. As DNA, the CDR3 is TGTGCCAGCAGACAAGGGACAGCTGGAAACACCATATATTTT.